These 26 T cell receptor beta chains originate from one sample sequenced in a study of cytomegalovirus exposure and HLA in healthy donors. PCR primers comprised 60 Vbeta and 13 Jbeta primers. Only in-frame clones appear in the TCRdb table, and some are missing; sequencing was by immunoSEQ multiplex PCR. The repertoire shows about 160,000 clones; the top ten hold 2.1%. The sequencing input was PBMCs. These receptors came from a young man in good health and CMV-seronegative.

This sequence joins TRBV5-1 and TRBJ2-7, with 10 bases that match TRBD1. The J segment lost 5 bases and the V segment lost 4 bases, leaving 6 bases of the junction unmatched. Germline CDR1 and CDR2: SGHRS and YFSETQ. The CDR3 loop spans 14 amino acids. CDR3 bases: TGCGCCAGCAGCCCGGGACAGGGGAGAGACGAGCAGTACTTC. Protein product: CASSPGQGRDEQYF.

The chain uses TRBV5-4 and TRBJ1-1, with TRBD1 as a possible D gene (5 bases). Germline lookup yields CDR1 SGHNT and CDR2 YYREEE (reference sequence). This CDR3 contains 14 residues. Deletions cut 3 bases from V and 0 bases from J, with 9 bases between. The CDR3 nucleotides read TGTGCCAGCAGCTCGGGACTTTTGAACACTGAAGCTTTCTTT. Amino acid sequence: CASSSGLLNTEAFF.

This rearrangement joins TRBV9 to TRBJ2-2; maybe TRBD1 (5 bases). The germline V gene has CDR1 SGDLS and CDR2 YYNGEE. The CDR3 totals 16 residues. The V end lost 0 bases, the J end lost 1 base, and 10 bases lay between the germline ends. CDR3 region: CASSVGRAMNTGELFF. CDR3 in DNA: TGTGCCAGCAGCGTAGGCAGGGCCATGAACACCGGGGAGCTGTTTTTT.

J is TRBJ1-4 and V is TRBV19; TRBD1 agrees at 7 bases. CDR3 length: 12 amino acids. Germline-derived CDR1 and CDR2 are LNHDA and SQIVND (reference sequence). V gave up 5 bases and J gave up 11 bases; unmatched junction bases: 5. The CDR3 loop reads CASSEGGGKLFF. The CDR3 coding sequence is TGTGCCAGTAGTGAAGGGGGCGGGAAACTGTTTTTT.

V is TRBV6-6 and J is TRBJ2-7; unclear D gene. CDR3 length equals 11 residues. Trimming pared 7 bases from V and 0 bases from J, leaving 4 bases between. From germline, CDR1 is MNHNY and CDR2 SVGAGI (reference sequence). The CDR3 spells CASILSYEQYF. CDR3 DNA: TGTGCCAGCATTCTCTCCTACGAGCAGTACTTC.

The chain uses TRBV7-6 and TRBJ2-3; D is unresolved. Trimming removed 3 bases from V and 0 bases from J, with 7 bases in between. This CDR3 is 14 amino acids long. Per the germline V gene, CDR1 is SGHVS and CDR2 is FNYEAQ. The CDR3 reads CASSFAASTDTQYF. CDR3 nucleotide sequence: TGTGCCAGCAGCTTCGCGGCTAGCACAGATACGCAGTATTTT.

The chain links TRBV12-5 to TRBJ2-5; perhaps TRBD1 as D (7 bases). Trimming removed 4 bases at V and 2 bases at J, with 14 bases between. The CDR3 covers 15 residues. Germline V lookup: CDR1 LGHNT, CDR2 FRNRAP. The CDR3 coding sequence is TGTGCTAGTGGTTCAGGACAGGCGGGACAAGAGACCCAGTACTTC. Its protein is CASGSGQAGQETQYF.

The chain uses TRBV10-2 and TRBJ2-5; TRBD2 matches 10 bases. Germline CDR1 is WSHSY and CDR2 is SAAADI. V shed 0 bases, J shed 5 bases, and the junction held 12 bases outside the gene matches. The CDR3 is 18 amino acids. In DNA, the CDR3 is TGCGCCAGCAGTGAGTCGGCTAGCGGGAGTAGATTGGCGGAGACCCAGTACTTC. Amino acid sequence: CASSESASGSRLAETQYF.

The CDR3 region has the DNA TGTGCCAGCAGTGCGTTCGGGACTAGCGGGGCCTCCTACAATGAGCAGTTCTTC. Translating gives CASSAFGTSGASYNEQFF. The chain has TRBV25-1 and TRBJ2-1, with TRBD2 matching over 13 bases. The CDR3 length is 18 residues. V dropped 4 bases and J dropped 0; count of bases not matched to a gene: 6. Germline V gene lookup returns CDR1 MGHDK and CDR2 SYGVNS.

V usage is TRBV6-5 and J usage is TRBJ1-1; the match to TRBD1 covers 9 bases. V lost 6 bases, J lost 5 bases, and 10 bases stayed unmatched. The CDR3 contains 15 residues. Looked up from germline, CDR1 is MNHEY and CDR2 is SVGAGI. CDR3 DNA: TGTGCCAGCAGAATCGCCGGGACAGGGCGGACTGAAGCTTTCTTT. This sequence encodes CASRIAGTGRTEAFF.

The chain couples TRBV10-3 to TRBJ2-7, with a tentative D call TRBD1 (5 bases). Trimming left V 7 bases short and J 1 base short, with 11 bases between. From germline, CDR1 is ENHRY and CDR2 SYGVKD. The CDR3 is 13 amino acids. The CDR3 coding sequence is TGTGCCATCAACAGGTCCCCATCCTACGAGCAGTACTTC. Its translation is CAINRSPSYEQYF.

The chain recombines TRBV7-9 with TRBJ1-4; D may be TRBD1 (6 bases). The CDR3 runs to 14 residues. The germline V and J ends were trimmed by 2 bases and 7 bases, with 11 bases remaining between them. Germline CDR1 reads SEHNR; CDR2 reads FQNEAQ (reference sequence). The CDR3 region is CASSLTGRGEKLFF. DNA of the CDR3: TGTGCCAGCAGCTTAACGGGCAGGGGTGAAAAACTGTTTTTT.

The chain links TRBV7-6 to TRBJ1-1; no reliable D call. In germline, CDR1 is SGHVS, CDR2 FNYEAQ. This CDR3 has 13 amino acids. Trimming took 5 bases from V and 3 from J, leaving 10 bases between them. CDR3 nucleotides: TGTGCCAGCAGCACGCAAGCGGACACTGAAGCTTTCTTT. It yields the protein CASSTQADTEAFF.

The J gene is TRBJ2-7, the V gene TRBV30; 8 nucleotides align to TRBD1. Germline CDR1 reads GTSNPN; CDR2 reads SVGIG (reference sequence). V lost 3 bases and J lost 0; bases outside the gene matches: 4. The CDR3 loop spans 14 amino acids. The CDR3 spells CAWRLDRASYEQYF. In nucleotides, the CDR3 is TGTGCCTGGAGGTTGGACAGGGCCTCCTACGAGCAGTACTTC.

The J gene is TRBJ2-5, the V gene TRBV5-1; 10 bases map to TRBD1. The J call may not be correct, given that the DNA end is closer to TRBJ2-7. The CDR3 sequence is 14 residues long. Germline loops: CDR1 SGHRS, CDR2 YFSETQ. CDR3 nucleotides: TGCGCCAGCAGCTTCGGGACAGGGGCGTACGAGCAGTACTTC. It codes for CASSFGTGAYEQYF.

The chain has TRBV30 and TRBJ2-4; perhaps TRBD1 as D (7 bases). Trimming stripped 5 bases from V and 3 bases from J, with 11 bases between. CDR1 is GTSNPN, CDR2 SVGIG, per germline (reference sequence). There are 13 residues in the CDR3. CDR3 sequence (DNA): TGTGCCTGGGCCCAGGGGGGCAAAAACATTCAGTACTTC. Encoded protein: CAWAQGGKNIQYF.

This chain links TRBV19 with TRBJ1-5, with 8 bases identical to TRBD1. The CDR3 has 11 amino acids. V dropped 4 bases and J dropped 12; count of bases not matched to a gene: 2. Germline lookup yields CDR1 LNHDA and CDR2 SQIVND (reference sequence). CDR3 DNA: TGTGCCAGTAGTACCGACAGGGGCCAGCATTTT. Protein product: CASSTDRGQHF.

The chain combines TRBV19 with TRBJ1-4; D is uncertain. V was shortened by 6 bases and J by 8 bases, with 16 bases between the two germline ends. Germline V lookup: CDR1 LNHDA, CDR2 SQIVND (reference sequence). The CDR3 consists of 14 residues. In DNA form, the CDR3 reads TGTGCCAGTAGATTCGGAACAGTAGGAGAAAAACTGTTTTTT. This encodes CASRFGTVGEKLFF.

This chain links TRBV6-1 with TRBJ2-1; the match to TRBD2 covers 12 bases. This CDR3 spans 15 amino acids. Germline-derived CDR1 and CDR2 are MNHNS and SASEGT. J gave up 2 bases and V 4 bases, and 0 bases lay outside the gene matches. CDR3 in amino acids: CASSGLAGAYNEQFF. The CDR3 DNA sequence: TGTGCCAGCAGTGGACTAGCGGGAGCCTACAATGAGCAGTTCTTC.

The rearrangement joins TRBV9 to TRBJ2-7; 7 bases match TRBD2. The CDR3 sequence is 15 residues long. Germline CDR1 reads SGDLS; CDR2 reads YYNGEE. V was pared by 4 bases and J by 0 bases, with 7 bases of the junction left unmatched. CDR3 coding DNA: TGTGCCAGCAGCCCCGGGGGGACTGCCTCCTACGAGCAGTACTTC. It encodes CASSPGGTASYEQYF.

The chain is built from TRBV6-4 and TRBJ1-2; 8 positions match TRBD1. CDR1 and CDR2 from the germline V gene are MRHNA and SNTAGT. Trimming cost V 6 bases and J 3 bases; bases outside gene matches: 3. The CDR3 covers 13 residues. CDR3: CASSPTGDYGYTF. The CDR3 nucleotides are TGTGCCAGCAGCCCGACAGGGGACTATGGCTACACCTTC.

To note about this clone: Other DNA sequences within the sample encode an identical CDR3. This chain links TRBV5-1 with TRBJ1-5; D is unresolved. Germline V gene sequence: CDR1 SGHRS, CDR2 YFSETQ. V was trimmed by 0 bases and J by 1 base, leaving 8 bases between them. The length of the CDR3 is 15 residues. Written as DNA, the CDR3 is TGCGCCAGCAGCTTGGGGCCGGGGAGCAATCAGCCCCAGCATTTT. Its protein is CASSLGPGSNQPQHF.

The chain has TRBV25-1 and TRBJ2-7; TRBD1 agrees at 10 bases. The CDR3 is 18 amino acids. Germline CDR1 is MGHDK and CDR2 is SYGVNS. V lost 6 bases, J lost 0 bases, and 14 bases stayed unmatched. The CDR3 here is CASRGVPGQGSASYEQYF. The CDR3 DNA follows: TGTGCCAGCAGAGGGGTCCCGGGACAGGGGTCAGCCTCCTACGAGCAGTACTTC.

CDR3 bases: TGCAGCGTTGTAAGACAGGTATCCACTGAAGCTTTCTTT. This sequence encodes CSVVRQVSTEAFF. This chain joins TRBV29-1 and TRBJ1-1; tentative D call: TRBD1 (6 bases). V was clipped by 4 bases and J by 4 bases, with 13 bases between them. The V gene's germline CDR1 is SQVTM and CDR2 ANQGSEA. The CDR3 loop spans 13 amino acids.

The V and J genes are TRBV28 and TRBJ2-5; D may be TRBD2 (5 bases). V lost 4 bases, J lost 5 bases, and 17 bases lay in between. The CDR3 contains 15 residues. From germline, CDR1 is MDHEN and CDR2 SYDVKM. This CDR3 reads CASSSSALAEETQYF. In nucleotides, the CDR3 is TGTGCCAGCAGTTCCTCCGCGCTAGCTGAGGAGACCCAGTACTTC.

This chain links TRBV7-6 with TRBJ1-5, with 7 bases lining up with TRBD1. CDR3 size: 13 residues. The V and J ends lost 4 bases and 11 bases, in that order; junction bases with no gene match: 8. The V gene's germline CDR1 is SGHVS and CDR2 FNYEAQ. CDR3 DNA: TGTGCCAGCAGCTCGACAGGGCTACTGGCCCAGCATTTT. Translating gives CASSSTGLLAQHF.